The subject of this entry is one T cell receptor (beta chain). Its antigen is not identified. Germline V gene data show CDR1 as MGHRA and CDR2 as YSYEKL. Deletions cut 3 bases from V and 1 base from J, with 12 bases between. This CDR3 contains 16 residues. TCRdb independently ran MiXCR on the RT-PCR reads; one entry per CDR3 protein. The sample has about 540,000 distinct CDR3 sequences, approximately 20% seen once; the top ten hold around 2.8%. This sample was included in a study of response to subunit inactivated influenza vaccine. Overall study findings and caveats: The authors put forward the suggestion that each seasonal influenza vaccination may bring in only a limited number of new T cells.

These data also formed part of another study, on T cells expressing NK-cell markers. From that second work: TCR beta cDNA was generated via 5'RACE template switching incorporating UMIs. The study drew TCR beta repertoires from sorted CD3+CD56+NKG2C+, CD3+CD56+NKG2C- and CD3+CD56-NKG2C+ T cells. Several experiments employed an anti-gamma-delta TCR antibody to confine sorting to alpha-beta TCR T cells. Specificity for HCMV among expanded NKG2C+ T cell clones was not established.

The sequencing used CD4+ T cells sorted from PBMCs, collected 11 to 12 days after vaccination. This sequence originates from a man in his forties or fifties who received an inactivated influenza vaccine. This chain connects TRBV4-1 to TRBJ2-2; D possibly corresponds to TRBD1 (6 bases). CDR3 in amino acids: CASSQAQTGNTGELFF. The CDR3 bases are TGCGCCAGCAGCCAGGCACAGACAGGGAACACCGGGGAGCTGTTTTTT.